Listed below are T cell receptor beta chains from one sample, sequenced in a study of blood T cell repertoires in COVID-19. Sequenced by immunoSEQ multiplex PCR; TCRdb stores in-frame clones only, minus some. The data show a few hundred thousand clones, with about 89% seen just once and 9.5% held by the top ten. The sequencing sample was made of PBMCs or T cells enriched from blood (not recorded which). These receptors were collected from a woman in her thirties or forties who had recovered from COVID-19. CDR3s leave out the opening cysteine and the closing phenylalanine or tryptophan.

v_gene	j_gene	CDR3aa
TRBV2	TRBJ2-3	ASSTDRGLTDTQY
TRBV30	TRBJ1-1	AWQSNLDTEAF
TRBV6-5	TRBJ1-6	ASSWDRAAYNSPLH
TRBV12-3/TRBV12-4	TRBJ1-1	ASGGGDTEAF
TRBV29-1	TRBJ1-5	SVEMSSNQPQH
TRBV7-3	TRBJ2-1	ASSLLAGAGNEQF
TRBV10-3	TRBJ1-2	AISGGDANYGYT
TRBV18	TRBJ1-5	ASSPRDSSNQPQH
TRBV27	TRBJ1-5	ASTPTGGLQPQH
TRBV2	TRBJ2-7	ASLASGGTDGYEQY
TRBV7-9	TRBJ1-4	ASSLGGEAEKLF
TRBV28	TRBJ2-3	ASSYRLAGAPDTQY
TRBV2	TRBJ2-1	ASTLSGWINEQF
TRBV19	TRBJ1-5	ASTSGAGQPQH
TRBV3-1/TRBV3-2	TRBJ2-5	ASSQRPAGFGETQY
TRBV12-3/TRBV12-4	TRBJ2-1	ASSPGQLEQF
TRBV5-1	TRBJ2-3	ASSGSGGAADTQY
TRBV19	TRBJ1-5	ASGLGYSNQPQH
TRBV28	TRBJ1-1	ASSLLTGEAF
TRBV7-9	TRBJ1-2	ASSRGQGQGGYT
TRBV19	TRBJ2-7	ASSIYPLRAGDTGEQY
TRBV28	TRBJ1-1	ASSLMVRGTEAF
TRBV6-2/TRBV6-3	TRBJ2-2	ASSGTVPAGELF
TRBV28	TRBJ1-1	ASSFWQGAVGTEAF
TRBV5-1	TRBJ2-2	ASSLSGNTGELF
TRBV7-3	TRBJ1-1	ASSPGTVMNTEAF
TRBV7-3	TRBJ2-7	ASSPAGNSAEQY
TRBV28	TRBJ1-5	ASTGQGAQPQH
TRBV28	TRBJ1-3	ASRGGRWGNTIY
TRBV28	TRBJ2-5	ASSFGRGETQY
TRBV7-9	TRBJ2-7	ASSQGTELLMVQY
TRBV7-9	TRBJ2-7	ASSLAGGALHEQY
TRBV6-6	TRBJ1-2	ASRGDSSNYGYT
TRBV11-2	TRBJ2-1	ASSLGANEQF
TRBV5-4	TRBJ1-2	ASSPSGQGSYGYT
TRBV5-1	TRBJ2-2	ASSFRTNTGELF
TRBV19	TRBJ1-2	ASSQRGGGYGYT
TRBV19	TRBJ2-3	ASSPQPPRLAGAKDTQY
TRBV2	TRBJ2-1	ASNRGYNEQF
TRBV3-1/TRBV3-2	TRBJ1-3	ASSPPREPSGNTIY
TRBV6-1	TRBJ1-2	ASSEVTGNYGYT
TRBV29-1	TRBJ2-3	SVSGNLNTQY
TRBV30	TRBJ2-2	AWTTLLASGELF
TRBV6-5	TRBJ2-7	ASSSDRDSYYEQY
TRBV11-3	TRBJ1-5	ASSLDSGLNQPQH
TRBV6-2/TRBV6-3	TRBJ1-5	ASSWTGAVNQPQH
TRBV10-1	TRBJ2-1	ASWGGSWGGSINEQF
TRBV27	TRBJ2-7	ASSRGGAGYEQY